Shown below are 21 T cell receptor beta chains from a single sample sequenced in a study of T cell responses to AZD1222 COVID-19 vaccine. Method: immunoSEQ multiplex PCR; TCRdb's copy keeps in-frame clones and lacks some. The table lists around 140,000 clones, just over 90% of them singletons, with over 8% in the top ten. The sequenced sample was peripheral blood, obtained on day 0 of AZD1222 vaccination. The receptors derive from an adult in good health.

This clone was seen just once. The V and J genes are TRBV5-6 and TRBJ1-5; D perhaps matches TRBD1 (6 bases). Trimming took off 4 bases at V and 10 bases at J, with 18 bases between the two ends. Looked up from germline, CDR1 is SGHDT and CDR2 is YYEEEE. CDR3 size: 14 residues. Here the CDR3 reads CASSLSRGAKPQHF. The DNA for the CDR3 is TGTGCCAGCAGCCTCTCCCGGGGGGCCAAACCCCAGCATTTT.

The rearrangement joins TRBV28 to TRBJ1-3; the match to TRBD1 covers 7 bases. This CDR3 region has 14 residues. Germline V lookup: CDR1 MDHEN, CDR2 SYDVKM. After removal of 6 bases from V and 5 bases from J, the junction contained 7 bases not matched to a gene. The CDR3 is CASRPGGDRNTIYF. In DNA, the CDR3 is TGTGCCAGCAGACCAGGGGGTGATCGAAACACCATATATTTT.

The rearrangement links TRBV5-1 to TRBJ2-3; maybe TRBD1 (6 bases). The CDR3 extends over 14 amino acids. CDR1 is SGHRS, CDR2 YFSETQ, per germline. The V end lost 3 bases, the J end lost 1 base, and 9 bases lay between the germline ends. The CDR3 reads CASSSGQRTDTQYF. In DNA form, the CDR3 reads TGCGCCAGCAGCTCCGGACAGCGCACAGATACGCAGTATTTT.

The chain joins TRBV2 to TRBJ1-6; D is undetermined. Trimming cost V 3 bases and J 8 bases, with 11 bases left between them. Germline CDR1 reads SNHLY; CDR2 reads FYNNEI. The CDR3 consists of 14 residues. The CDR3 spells CASSDRFGDSPLHF. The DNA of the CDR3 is TGTGCCAGCAGTGACAGGTTTGGGGATTCACCCCTCCACTTT. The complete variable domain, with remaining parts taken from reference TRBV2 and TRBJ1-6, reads EPEVTQTPSHQVTQMGQEVILRCVPISNHLYFYWYRQILGQKVEFLVSFYNNEISEKSEIFDDQFSVERPDGSNFTLKIRSTKLEDSAMYFCASSDRFGDSPLHFGNGTRLTVT.

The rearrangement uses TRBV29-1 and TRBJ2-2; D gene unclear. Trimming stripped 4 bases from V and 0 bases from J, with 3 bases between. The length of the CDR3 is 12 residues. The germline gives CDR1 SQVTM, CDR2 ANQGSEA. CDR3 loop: CSVAANTGELFF. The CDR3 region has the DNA TGCAGCGTTGCGGCGAACACCGGGGAGCTGTTTTTT.

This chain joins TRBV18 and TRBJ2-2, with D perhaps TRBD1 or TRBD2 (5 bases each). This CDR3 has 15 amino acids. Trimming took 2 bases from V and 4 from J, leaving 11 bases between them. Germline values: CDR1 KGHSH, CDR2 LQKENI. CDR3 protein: CASSPWGFGTGELFF. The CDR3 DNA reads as TGTGCCAGCTCACCATGGGGGTTCGGCACCGGGGAGCTGTTTTTT.

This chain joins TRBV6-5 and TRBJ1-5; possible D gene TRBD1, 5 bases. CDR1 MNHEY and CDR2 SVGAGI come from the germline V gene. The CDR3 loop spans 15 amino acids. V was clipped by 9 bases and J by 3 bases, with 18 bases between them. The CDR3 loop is CARRDGPPLNQPQHF. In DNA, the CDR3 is TGTGCCAGACGGGACGGACCCCCTCTCAATCAGCCCCAGCATTTT.

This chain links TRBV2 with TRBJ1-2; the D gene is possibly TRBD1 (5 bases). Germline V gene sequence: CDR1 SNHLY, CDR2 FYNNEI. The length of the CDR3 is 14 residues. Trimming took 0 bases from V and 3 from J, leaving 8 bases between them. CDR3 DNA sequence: TGTGCCAGCAGTGAAGCAGACAGTTACTATGGCTACACCTTC. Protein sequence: CASSEADSYYGYTF.

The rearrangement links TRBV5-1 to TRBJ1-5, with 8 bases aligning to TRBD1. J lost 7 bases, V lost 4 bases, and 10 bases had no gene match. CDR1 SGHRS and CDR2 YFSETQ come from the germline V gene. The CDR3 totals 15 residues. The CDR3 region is CASSPGQGGGQPQHF. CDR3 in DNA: TGCGCCAGCAGCCCTGGACAGGGTGGTGGGCAGCCCCAGCATTTT.

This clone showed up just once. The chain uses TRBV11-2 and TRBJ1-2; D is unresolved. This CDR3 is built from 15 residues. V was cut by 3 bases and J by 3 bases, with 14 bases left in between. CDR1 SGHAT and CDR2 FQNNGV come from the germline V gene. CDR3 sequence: CASSLGTGGYYGYTF. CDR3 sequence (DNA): TGTGCCAGCAGCTTGGGCACGGGAGGGTACTATGGCTACACCTTC.

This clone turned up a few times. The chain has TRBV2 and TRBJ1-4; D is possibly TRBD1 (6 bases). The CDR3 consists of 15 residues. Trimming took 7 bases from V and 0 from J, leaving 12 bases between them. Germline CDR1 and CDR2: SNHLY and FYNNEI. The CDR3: CASNEEGATNEKLFF. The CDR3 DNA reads TGTGCCAGCAACGAAGAGGGGGCAACTAATGAAAAACTGTTTTTT.

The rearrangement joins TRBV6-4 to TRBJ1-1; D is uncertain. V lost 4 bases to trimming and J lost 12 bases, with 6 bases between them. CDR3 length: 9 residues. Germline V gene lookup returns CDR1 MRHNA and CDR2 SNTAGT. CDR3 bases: TGTGCCAGCAGTGGCGAACCTTTCTTT. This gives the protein CASSGEPFF.

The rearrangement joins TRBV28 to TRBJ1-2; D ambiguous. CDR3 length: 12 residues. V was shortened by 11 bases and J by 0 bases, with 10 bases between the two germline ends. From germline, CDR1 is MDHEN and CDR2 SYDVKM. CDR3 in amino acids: CAAVGTNYGYTF. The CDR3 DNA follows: TGTGCCGCGGTAGGGACTAACTATGGCTACACCTTC.

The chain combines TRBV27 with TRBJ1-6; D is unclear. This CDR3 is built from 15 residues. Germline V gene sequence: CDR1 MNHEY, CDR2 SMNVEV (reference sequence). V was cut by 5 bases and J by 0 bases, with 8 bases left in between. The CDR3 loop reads CASSIFSSYNSPLHF. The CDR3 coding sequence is TGTGCCAGCAGTATTTTCAGCTCCTATAATTCACCCCTCCACTTT.

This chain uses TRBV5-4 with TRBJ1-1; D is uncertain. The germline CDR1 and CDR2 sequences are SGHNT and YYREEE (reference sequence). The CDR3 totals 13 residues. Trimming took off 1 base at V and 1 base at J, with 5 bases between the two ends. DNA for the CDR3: TGTGCCAGCAGCTTGATTGGGAACACTGAAGCTTTCTTT. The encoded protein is CASSLIGNTEAFF.

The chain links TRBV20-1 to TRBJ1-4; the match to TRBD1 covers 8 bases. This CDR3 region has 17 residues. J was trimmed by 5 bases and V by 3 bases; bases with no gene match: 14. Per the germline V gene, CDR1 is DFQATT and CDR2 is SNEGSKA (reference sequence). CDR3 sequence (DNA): TGCAGTGCTAGTCAGGGGGCCATCGAATATGCGAATGAAAAACTGTTTTTT. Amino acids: CSASQGAIEYANEKLFF.

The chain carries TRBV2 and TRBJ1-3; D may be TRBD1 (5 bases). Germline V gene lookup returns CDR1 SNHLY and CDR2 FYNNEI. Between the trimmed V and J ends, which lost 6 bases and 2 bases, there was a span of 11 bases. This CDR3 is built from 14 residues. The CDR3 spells CASRVGATGNTIYF. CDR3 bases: TGTGCCAGCAGGGTAGGGGCAACTGGAAACACCATATATTTT.

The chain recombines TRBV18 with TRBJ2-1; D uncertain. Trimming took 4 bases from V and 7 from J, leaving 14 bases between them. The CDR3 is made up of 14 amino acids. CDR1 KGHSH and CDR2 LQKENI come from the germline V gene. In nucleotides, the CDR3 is TGTGCCAGCTCACTCCCCGGACGGAGTAATGAGCAGTTCTTC. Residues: CASSLPGRSNEQFF.

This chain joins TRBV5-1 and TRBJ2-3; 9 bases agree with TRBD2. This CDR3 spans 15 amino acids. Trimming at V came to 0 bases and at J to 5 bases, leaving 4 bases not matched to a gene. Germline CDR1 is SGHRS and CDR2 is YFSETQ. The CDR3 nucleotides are TGCGCCAGCAGCTTGGAGCGGGGGGTCGAAGATACGCAGTATTTT. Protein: CASSLERGVEDTQYF.

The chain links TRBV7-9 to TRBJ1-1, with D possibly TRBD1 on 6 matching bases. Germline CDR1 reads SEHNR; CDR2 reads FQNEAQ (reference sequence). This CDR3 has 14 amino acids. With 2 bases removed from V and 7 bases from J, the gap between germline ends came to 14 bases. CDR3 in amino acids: CASSLRRVGGEAFF. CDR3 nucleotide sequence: TGTGCCAGCAGCTTAAGAAGGGTAGGGGGTGAAGCTTTCTTT. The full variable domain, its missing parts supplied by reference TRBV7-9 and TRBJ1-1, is DTGVSQNPRHKITKRGQNVTFRCDPISEHNRLYWYRQTLGQGPEFLTYFQNEAQLEKSRLLSDRFSAERPKGSFSTLEIQRTEQGDSAMYLCASSLRRVGGEAFFGQGTRLTVV.

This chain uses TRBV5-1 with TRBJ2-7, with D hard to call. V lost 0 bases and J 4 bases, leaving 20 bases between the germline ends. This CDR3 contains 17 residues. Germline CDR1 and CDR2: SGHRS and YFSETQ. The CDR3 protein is CASSLGSPTRMTYEQYF. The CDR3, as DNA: TGCGCCAGCAGCTTGGGGTCACCTACCCGCATGACTTACGAGCAGTACTTC.